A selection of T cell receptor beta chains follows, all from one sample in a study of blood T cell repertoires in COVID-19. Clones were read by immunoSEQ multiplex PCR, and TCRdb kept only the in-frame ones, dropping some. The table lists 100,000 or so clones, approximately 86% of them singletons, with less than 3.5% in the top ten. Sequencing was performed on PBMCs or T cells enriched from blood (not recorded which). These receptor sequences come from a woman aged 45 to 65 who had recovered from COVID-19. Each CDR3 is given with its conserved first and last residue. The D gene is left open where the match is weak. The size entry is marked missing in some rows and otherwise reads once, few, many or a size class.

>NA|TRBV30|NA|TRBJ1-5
TGTGCCTGGAGTGCGGCGGGGAATCAGCCCCAGCATTTT
CAWSAAGNQPQHF
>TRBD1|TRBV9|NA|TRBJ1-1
TGTGCCAGCAGCGTAGGACAGGGTAGAATGAACACTGAAGCTTTCTTT
CASSVGQGRMNTEAFF
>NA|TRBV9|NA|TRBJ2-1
TGTGCCAGCAGCGGCAGGGGCTCTGAGCAGTTCTTC
CASSGRGSEQFF
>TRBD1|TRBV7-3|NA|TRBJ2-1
TGTGCCAGCAGCCGAAGTCCGGACAGGGGCAATGAGCAGTTCTTC
CASSRSPDRGNEQFF
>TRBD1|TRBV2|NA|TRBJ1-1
TGTGCCAGCGGGGGGGCGGGACAGGGTTCGAAGAACACTGAAGCTTTCTTT
CASGGAGQGSKNTEAFF
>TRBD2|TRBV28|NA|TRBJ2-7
TGTGCCAGCAGTGTCCCGGGGGGGAGCTCCTACGAGCAGTACTTC
CASSVPGGSSYEQYF
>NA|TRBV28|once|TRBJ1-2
TGTGCCAGCAGTCCCGCGGGAGGGACTAATGGCTACACCTTC
CASSPAGGTNGYTF
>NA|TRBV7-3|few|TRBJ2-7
TGTGCCAGCAGCCCTCAGATGGGGGCTACCTACGAGCAGTACTTC
CASSPQMGATYEQYF
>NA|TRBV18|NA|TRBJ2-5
TGTGCCAGCTCAGCCTGGACAGAGCAAGAGACCCAGTACTTC
CASSAWTEQETQYF
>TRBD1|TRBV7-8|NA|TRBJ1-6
TGTGCCAGCAGCTTTCTCTGGACAGGCGCGACAAGCTCCTATAATTCACCCCTCCACTTT
CASSFLWTGATSSYNSPLHF
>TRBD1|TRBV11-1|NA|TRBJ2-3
TGTGCCAGCAGCAATTCCGGGACAGGGAATACAGATACGCAGTATTTT
CASSNSGTGNTDTQYF
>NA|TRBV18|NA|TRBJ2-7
TGTGCCAGCTCACCCCCAGGACAGCGGATATCCTACGAGCAGTACTTC
CASSPPGQRISYEQYF
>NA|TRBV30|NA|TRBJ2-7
TGTGCCTGGAGTGAGAGCTACGAGCAGTACTTC
CAWSESYEQYF
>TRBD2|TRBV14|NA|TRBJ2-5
TGTGCCAGCAGCCAAGGTAGCGGGGGGTACCAAGAGACCCAGTACTTC
CASSQGSGGYQETQYF
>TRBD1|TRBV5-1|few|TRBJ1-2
TGCGCCAGCAGCTTGTCGCCGGGACAGGGAAACTATGGCTACACCTTC
CASSLSPGQGNYGYTF
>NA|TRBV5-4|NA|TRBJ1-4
TGTGCCAGCAGCTTGGGGAGGGAGGGGGGCCGAGAAAAACTGTTTTTT
CASSLGREGGREKLFF
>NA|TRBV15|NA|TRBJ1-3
TGTGCCACCAGCAAAAACGGGACAACTGGAAACACCATATATTTT
CATSKNGTTGNTIYF
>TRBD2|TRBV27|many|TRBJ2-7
TGTGCCAGCAGTAGCACTAGCGGGAGATACGACGAGCAGTACTTC
CASSSTSGRYDEQYF
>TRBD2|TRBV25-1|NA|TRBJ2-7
TGTGCCAGCAGTGAATCCACTAGCGGGTATCCCCACGAGCAGTACTTC
CASSESTSGYPHEQYF
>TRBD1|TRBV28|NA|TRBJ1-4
TGTGCCAGCGGCGGACAGGGCTTGGGGGAAAAACTGTTTTTT
CASGGQGLGEKLFF
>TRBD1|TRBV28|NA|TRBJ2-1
TGTGCCAGCAGTCCACTAGGACAGGGGGCGGTAAATGAGCAGTTCTTC
CASSPLGQGAVNEQFF
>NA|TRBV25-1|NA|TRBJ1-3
TGTGCCAGCAGTTCGCTCGGGGAGAGAAACACCATATATTTT
CASSSLGERNTIYF
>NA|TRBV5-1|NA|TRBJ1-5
TGCGCCAGCAGTGTGGACAGCCTCAATCAGCCCCAGCATTTT
CASSVDSLNQPQHF
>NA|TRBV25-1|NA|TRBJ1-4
TGTGCCAGCAGTGAATTCGGGGTTCCTGAAAAACTGTTTTTT
CASSEFGVPEKLFF
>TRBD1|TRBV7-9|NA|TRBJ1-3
TGTGCCAGCAGCACCGGGACAGCTGGAAACACCATATATTTT
CASSTGTAGNTIYF
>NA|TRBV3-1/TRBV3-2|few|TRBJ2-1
TGTGCCAGCAGCCCCTACCAGAACAGCCAGCAGTTCTTC
CASSPYQNSQQFF
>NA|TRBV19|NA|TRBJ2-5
TGTGCCAGTAGCCCGACGGCAGGCCGGCAAGAGACCCAGTACTTC
CASSPTAGRQETQYF
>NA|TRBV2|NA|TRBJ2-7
TGTGCCAGCAGACAGAATAATTACGAGCAGTACTTC
CASRQNNYEQYF
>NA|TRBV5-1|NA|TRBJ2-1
TGCGCCAGCAGCTTGGGACTCGACGGAGAGCAGTTCTTC
CASSLGLDGEQFF
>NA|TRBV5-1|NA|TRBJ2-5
TGCGCCAGCAGCTTGGGGGCAGGGGTCCAAGAGACCCAGTACTTC
CASSLGAGVQETQYF
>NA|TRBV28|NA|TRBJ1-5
TGTGCCAGCAGTACAGGGCCCTATAGCAATCAGCCCCAGCATTTT
CASSTGPYSNQPQHF
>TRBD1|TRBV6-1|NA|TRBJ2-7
TGTGCCAGCAGTGAAGGTTTGGGACAGGGGCAGTACTTC
CASSEGLGQGQYF
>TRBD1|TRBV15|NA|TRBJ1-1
TGTGCCACCAGCATCGGACAGGGTTTCATCGCTGAAGCTTTCTTT
CATSIGQGFIAEAFF
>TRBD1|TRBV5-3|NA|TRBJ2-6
TGTGCCAGAAGGGACGAATGGGACAGCTCTGGGGCCAACGTCCTGACTTTC
CARRDEWDSSGANVLTF
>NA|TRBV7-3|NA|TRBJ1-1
TGTGCCAGCAGCATCGCCGGCGGGAAGAACACTGAAGCTTTCTTT
CASSIAGGKNTEAFF
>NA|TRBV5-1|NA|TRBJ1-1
TGCGCCAGCAGCTTGGTAGCAGGGCGCACTGAAGCTTTCTTT
CASSLVAGRTEAFF
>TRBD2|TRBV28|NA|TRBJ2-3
TGTGCCAGCAGTTTTAGGCTAGCGGGAGGAACAGATACGCAGTATTTT
CASSFRLAGGTDTQYF
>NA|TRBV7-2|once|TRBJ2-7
TGTGCCAGCAGCTTAGACCCGGGAGTGCAGTACTTC
CASSLDPGVQYF
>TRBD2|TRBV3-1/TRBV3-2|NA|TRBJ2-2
TGTGCCAGCAGCCAAGATGTAGCGGGAGGGGGGACCGGGGAGCTGTTTTTT
CASSQDVAGGGTGELFF
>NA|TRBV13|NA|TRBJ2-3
TGTGCCAGCAGCTTACTAGCGAGAACCAGAAGGCAAGATACGCAGTATTTT
CASSLLARTRRQDTQYF
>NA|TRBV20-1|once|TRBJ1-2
TGCAGTGCTAGCCCGACAGACACCTTC
CSASPTDTF
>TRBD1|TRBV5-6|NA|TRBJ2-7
TGTGCCAGCAGCCTTACGGGACAGGTCAGTACCTACGAGCAGTACTTC
CASSLTGQVSTYEQYF
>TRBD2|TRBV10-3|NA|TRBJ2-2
TGTGCCATCAGCCTCGGACTAGCGGGTCAGAACACCGGGGAGCTGTTTTTT
CAISLGLAGQNTGELFF
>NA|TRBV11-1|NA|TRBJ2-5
TGTGCCAGCAGCTTAGCTTATTCCTTTGGAGGGTGGGAGACCCAGTACTTC
CASSLAYSFGGWETQYF
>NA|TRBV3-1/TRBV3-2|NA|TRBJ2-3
TGTGCCAGCAGCCCCTCGTTGGTAGTTCGCGATACGCAGTATTTT
CASSPSLVVRDTQYF
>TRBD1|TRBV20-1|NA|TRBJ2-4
TGCAGTGCTAGTTCGACAGGGGCTAAAAACATTCAGTACTTC
CSASSTGAKNIQYF
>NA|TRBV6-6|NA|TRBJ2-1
TGTGCCAGCAGTTACTCGAGTGCCAATGAGCAGTTCTTC
CASSYSSANEQFF
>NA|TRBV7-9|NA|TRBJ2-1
TGTGCCAGCAGCATCAGACTCTACAATGAGCAGTTCTTC
CASSIRLYNEQFF
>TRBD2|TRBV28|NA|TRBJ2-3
TGTGCCAGCAGTTTACGGGGGGGTGGCACAGATACGCAGTATTTT
CASSLRGGGTDTQYF
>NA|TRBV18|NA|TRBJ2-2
TGTGCCAGCTCACCAGTCGGCGGACTAACAACCGGGGAGCTGTTTTTT
CASSPVGGLTTGELFF
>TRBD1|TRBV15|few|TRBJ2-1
TGTGCCACCAGCAGTGACAGGGCGGGCAATGAGCAGTTCTTC
CATSSDRAGNEQFF
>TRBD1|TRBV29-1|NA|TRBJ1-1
TGCAGCGTTGAAGGGGGGACAGGGAGCACTGAAGCTTTCTTT
CSVEGGTGSTEAFF
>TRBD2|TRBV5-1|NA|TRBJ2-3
TGCGCCAGCAGCTTGGTTGCGGGAGTATCAGATACGCAGTATTTT
CASSLVAGVSDTQYF
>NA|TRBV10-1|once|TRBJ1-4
TGCGCCAGCAGTTCGGGGGGATCGGATGAAAAACTGTTTTTT
CASSSGGSDEKLFF